This T cell receptor beta chain derives from a study of T-cell reconstitution after alpha-beta-depleted transplantation in children. Unique molecular identifiers were incorporated into the prepared TCRbeta library. MiXCR was run by TCRdb on the PCR reads, yielding one entry per CDR3 protein. The data hold roughly 420,000 distinct CDR3 sequences, with 15% to 20% observed a single time. CDR3 length: 17 amino acids. Trimming shortened V by 2 bases and J by 3 bases, and 17 bases separated the two germline ends. Germline CDR1 MGHDK, CDR2 SYGVNS. The clonotype originates from a boy under two years old who had a stem cell transplant for Wiskott-Aldrich syndrome, so the T cells may come from the graft donor. Sample: PBMCs, mostly from graft donor cells, taken 360 days after TCRalphabeta/CD19-depleted stem cell transplant. J is TRBJ2-1 and V is TRBV25-1; D is possibly TRBD2 (5 bases). CDR3 DNA sequence: TGTGCCAGCAGTGAAGGGCGGGTCAGCCTCGGCTACAATGAGCAGTTCTTC. Protein sequence: CASSEGRVSLGYNEQFF. Using reference TRBV25-1 and TRBJ2-1 for the parts outside the CDR3, the full variable domain is EADIYQTPRYLVIGTGKKITLECSQTMGHDKMYWYQQDPGMELHLIHYSYGVNSTEKGDLSSESTVSRIRTEHFPLTLESARPSHTSQYLCASSEGRVSLGYNEQFFGPGTRLTVL.